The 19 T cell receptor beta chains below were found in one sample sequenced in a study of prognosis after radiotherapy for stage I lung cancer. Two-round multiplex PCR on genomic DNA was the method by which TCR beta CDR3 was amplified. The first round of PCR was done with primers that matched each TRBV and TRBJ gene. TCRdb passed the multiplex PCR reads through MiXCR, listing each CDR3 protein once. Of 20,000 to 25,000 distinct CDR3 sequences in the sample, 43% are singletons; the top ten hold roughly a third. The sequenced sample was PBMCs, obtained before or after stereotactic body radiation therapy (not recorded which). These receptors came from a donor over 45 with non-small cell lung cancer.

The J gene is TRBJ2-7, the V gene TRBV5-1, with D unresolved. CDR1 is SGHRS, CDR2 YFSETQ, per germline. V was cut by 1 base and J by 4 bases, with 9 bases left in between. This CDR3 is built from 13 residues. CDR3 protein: CASSLWVLYEQYF. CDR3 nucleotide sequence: TGCGCCAGCAGCTTGTGGGTGCTGTACGAGCAGTACTTC.

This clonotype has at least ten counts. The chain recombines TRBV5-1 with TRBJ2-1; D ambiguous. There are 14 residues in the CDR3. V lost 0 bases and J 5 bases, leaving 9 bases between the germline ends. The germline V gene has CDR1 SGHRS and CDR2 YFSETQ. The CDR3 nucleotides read TGCGCCAGCAGCTTGGATCCCCGAGACAATGAGCAGTTCTTC. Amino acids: CASSLDPRDNEQFF.

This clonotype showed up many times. The CDR3 DNA sequence: TGTGCCAGCAGCTTAATAGGGAGCGGGATCCTCTCCTACAATGAGCAGTTCTTC. This translates into CASSLIGSGILSYNEQFF. The chain joins TRBV7-3 to TRBJ2-1; the match to TRBD2 covers 7 bases. The junction had 9 bases not matched to a gene; V was cut back by 1 base and J by 0 bases. Per germline, CDR1 SGHTA and CDR2 FQGTGA. The CDR3 is 18 residues long.

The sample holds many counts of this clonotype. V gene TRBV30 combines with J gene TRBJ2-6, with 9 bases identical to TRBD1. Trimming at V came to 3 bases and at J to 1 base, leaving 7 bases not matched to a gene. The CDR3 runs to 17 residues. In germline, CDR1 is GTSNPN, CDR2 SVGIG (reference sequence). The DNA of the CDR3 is TGTGCCTGGAGGCGGGACAGGGTAAAATCTGGGGCCAACGTCCTGACTTTC. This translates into CAWRRDRVKSGANVLTF.

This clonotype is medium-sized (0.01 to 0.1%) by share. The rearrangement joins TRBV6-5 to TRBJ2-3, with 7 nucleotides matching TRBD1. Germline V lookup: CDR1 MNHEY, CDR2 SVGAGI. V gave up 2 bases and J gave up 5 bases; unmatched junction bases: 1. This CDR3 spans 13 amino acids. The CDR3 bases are TGTGCCAGCAGTTACAGGACAGGAGATACGCAGTATTTT. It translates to CASSYRTGDTQYF.

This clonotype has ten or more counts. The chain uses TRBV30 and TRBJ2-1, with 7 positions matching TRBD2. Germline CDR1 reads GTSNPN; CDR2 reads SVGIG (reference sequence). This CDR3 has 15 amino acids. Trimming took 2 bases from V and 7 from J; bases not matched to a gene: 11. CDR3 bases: TGTGCCTGGAGTCAACCGACCGGGGGGATAAATGAGCAGTTCTTC. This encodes CAWSQPTGGINEQFF.

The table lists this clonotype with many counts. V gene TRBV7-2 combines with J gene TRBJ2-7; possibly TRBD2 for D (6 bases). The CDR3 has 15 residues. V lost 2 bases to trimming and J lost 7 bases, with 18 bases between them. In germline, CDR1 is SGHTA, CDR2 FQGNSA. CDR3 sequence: CASSLIAGRGSEQYF. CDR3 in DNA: TGTGCCAGCAGCTTAATCGCGGGACGGGGGAGTGAGCAGTACTTC.

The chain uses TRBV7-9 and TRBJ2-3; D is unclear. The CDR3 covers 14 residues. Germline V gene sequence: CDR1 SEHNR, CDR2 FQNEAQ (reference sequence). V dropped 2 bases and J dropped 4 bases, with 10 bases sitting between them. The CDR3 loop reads CASSLRSKPDTQYF. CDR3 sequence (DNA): TGTGCCAGCAGCTTAAGGTCGAAGCCAGATACGCAGTATTTT.

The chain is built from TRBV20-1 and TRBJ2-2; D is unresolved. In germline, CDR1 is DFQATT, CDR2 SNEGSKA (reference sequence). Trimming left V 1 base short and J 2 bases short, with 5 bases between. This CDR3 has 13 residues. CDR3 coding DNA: TGCAGTGCTAGAGTAACCAACACCGGGGAGCTGTTTTTT. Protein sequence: CSARVTNTGELFF.

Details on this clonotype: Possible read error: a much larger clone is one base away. In DNA form, the CDR3 reads TGTGCCAGCAGCCCCGGATTCGTACAGGGCGCGGTGGAGACCCAGTACTTC. Its translation: CASSPGFVQGAVETQYF. This chain links TRBV7-9 with TRBJ2-5; weak D call: TRBD1 (6 bases). This CDR3 comprises 17 residues. Germline CDR1 is SEHNR and CDR2 is FQNEAQ (reference sequence). Between the trimmed V and J ends, which lost 5 bases and 5 bases, there was a span of 24 bases.

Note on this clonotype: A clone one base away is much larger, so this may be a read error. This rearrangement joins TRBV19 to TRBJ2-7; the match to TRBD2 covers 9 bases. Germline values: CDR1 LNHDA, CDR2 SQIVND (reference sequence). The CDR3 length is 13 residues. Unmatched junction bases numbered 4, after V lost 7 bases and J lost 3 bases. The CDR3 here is CASIWTSDYEQYF. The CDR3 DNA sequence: TGTGCCAGTATCTGGACTAGCGACTACGAGCAGTACTTC.

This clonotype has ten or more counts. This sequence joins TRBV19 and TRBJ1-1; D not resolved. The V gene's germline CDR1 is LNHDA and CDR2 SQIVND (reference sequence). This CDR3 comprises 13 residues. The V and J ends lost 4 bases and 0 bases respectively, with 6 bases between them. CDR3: CASSRVLNTEAFF. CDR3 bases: TGTGCCAGTAGTAGGGTCCTGAACACTGAAGCTTTCTTT.

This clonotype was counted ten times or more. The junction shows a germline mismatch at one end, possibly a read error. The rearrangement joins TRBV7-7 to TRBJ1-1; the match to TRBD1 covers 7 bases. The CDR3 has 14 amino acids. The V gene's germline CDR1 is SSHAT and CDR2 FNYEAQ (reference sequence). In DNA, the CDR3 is TGTGCTAGCAGCTTCACCCGACAGGGCGTTGAAGCTTTCTTT. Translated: CASSFTRQGVEAFF.

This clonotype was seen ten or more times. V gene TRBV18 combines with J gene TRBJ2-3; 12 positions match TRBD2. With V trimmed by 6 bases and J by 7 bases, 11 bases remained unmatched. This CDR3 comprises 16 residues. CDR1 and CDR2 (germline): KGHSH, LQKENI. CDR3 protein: CASSRTLAGGSNTQYF. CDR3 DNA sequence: TGTGCCAGCTCGCGCACACTAGCGGGAGGTAGTAATACGCAGTATTTT.

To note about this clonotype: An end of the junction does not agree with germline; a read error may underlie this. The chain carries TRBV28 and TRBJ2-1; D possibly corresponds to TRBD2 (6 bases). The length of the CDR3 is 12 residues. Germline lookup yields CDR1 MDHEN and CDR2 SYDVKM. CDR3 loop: CASSLPYSGQSF. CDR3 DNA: TGTGCCAGCAGTCTACCCTACAGCGGGCAGTCCTTC.

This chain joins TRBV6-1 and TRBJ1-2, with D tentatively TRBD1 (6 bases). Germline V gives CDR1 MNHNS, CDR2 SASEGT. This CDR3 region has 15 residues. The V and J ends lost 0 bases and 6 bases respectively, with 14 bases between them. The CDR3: CASSEASGRGHGYTF. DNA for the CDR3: TGTGCCAGCAGTGAAGCATCGGGCAGGGGCCATGGCTACACCTTC.

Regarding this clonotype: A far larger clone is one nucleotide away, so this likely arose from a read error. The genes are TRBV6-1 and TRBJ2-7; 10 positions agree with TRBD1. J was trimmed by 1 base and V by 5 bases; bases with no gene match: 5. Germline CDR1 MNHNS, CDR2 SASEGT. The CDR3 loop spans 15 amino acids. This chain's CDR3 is CASSHGDRGSYEQYF. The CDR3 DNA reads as TGTGCCAGCAGTCATGGGGACAGGGGTTCCTACGAGCAGTACTTC.

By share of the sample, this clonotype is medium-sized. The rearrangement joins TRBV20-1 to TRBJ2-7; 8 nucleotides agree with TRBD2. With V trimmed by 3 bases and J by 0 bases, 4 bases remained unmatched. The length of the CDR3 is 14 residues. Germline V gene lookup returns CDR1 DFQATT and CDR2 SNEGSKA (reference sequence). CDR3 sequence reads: CSARDSGISYEQYF. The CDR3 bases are TGCAGTGCTAGGGATAGCGGGATCTCCTACGAGCAGTACTTC.

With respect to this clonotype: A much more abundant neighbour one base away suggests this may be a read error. The chain's CDR3 is CASSSPGTDTQYF. The CDR3, as DNA: TGTGCCAGCAGCTCCCCCGGCACAGATACGCAGTATTTT. The chain has TRBV6-1 and TRBJ2-3, with D unclear. Trimming removed 6 bases from V and 1 base from J, with 8 bases in between. The CDR3 contains 13 residues. Germline V gene lookup returns CDR1 MNHNS and CDR2 SASEGT.